This T cell receptor beta chain was documented in a study of blood T cells in healthy people across ages. The study, taken as a whole, reports: Expanded clonotype shifts may have been confounded, as the donors had an unknown CMV status.

This CDR3 has 15 residues. Germline V gene lookup returns CDR1 MDHEN and CDR2 SYDVKM. With 2 bases removed from V and 2 bases from J, the gap between germline ends came to 10 bases. This clonotype came up a few times. Its matching antigen is unknown. Primed by a sample-barcoded 5' primer and a J-beta primer mix, a second PCR proceeded for about 6 to 12 cycles. Every cDNA molecule bore a tag from a template-switch adaptor containing 12 random nucleotides. TCRdb reanalysed the 5' RACE reads using MiXCR and keeps one entry per CDR3 protein. The table records hundreds of thousands of distinct CDR3 sequences, around a fifth of them present only once.

This receptor was taken from a man aged 65 to 79 in good health. The chain employs TRBV28 and TRBJ1-5; the D gene is possibly TRBD1 (5 bases). Specimen: blood. This CDR3 reads CASSLRGGGNQPQHF. CDR3 nucleotide sequence: TGTGCCAGCAGTTTAAGGGGTGGGGGCAATCAGCCCCAGCATTTT.